Described below is a single T cell receptor beta chain sequence and its context. Germline CDR1 reads MNHEY; CDR2 reads SVGAGI. The V gene end was trimmed by 0 bases and the J gene end by 3 bases; junction bases not matched to a gene: 1. CDR3 length equals 15 residues. This specimen comes from a study of blood T cell repertoires in COVID-19. Study-level information: Donors in the United States, Italy and Spain gave samples during acute or convalescent COVID-19. Sources were T cells, B-cell-depleted T cells, or PBMCs; the material itself was cDNA or gDNA.

Under the authors' procedure: Researchers report that nucleated cell counts were estimated from reference gene primer amplification. Sequencing used immunoSEQ multiplex PCR; TCRdb keeps in-frame clones, though not all of them. V and J calls and clone size are given by that table; D and trimming were obtained from the DNA. The repertoire consists of tens of thousands of clones, with roughly 90% occurring once and the leading ten covering 7% to 8%. This sequence originates from a man between 65 and 85 years old with acute or convalescent COVID-19. The chain joins TRBV6-5 to TRBJ2-7; TRBD2 matches 11 bases. Sequenced input: peripheral blood. The DNA of the CDR3 is TGTGCCAGCAGTTACTCTGGGACTAGCGGCTACGAGCAGTACTTC. It encodes CASSYSGTSGYEQYF.